These 5 T cell receptor beta chains originate from one sample sequenced in a study of blood T cells in healthy people across ages. A second PCR of 7 to 11 cycles used a sample-barcoded 5' primer and a J-beta primer mix. TCRdb re-called the 5' RACE reads through MiXCR, storing one row per CDR3 protein. This sample has around 710,000 distinct CDR3 sequences, with 35% to 45% found just once. Sequencing input: blood. The receptors come from a woman aged 55 to 70 in good health.

This chain joins TRBV20-1 and TRBJ1-6; D is uncertain. Trimming took off 6 bases at V and 10 bases at J, with 13 bases between the two ends. The germline gives CDR1 DFQATT, CDR2 SNEGSKA (reference sequence). CDR3 size: 12 residues. CDR3 sequence (DNA): TGCAGTGCCAGGTTGGAGGGATCACCCCTCCACTTT. This encodes CSARLEGSPLHF.

This clonotype showed up just a few times. V is TRBV5-4 and J is TRBJ2-5, with D unresolved. Germline V gene lookup returns CDR1 SGHNT and CDR2 YYREEE (reference sequence). The CDR3 runs 14 residues. The V and J ends lost 0 bases and 2 bases respectively, with 8 bases between them. Here the CDR3 reads CASSLESQQETQYF. DNA for the CDR3: TGTGCCAGCAGCTTGGAGTCCCAGCAAGAGACCCAGTACTTC.

The V call is TRBV14, the J call TRBJ2-7; the match to TRBD1 covers 7 bases. TRBJ2-4 explains the end of the DNA better; the J call may be wrong. Germline CDR1 reads SGHDN; CDR2 reads FVKESK. CDR3 length equals 12 residues. The CDR3 nucleotides read TGTGCCAGCAGCCAGACAGGGTACATTCAGTACTTC. Translating gives CASSQTGYIQYF.

The chain links TRBV7-2 to TRBJ2-7; TRBD1 matches 10 bases. This CDR3 is built from 17 residues. The junction had 14 bases not matched to a gene; V was cut back by 5 bases and J by 4 bases. CDR1 and CDR2 from the germline V gene are SGHTA and FQGNSA. CDR3 in DNA: TGTGCCAGCAGCCCGGCCGGGACAGGGGAGATTGGTTACGAGCAGTACTTC. Protein sequence: CASSPAGTGEIGYEQYF.

The CDR3 loop is CSVGHSDGYTF. Here the CDR3 DNA reads TGCAGCGTTGGACACTCGGATGGCTACACCTTC. The chain recombines TRBV29-1 with TRBJ1-2, with no clear D. The V gene lost 4 bases and the J gene lost 6 bases, with 9 bases spanning the gap. This CDR3 is 11 amino acids long. Looked up from germline, CDR1 is SQVTM and CDR2 is ANQGSEA.